This TCR beta chain was recorded in a study of CD4 T cells in relation to SARS-CoV-2 and coronaviruses. Before the COVID-19 pandemic, during about 2011-2019, CD4+ T cells were taken from unexposed donors. Study conclusions and caveats: The cross-reactivity analysis covered only spike protein, not other viral proteins.

Assay: immunoSEQ multiplex PCR; the TCRdb copy retains only in-frame clones and omits some. The sample lists around 69,000 clones, about 95% occurring once. This clone was recorded once. The antigen is not known. Sequencing was done on a sample of naive CD4+ T cells from PBMCs. Sample subset: naive CD4+ T cells isolated by negative enrichment. This TCR derives from a human donor in good health.

CDR3: CVISQGQSSQRYF. The CDR3 DNA sequence: TGTGTTATCTCCCAAGGGCAATCCTCGCAGCGGTACTTC. The chain uses TRBV28 and TRBJ2-7; no firm D call. The V gene's germline CDR1 is MDHEN and CDR2 SYDVKM. CDR3 length: 13 residues.